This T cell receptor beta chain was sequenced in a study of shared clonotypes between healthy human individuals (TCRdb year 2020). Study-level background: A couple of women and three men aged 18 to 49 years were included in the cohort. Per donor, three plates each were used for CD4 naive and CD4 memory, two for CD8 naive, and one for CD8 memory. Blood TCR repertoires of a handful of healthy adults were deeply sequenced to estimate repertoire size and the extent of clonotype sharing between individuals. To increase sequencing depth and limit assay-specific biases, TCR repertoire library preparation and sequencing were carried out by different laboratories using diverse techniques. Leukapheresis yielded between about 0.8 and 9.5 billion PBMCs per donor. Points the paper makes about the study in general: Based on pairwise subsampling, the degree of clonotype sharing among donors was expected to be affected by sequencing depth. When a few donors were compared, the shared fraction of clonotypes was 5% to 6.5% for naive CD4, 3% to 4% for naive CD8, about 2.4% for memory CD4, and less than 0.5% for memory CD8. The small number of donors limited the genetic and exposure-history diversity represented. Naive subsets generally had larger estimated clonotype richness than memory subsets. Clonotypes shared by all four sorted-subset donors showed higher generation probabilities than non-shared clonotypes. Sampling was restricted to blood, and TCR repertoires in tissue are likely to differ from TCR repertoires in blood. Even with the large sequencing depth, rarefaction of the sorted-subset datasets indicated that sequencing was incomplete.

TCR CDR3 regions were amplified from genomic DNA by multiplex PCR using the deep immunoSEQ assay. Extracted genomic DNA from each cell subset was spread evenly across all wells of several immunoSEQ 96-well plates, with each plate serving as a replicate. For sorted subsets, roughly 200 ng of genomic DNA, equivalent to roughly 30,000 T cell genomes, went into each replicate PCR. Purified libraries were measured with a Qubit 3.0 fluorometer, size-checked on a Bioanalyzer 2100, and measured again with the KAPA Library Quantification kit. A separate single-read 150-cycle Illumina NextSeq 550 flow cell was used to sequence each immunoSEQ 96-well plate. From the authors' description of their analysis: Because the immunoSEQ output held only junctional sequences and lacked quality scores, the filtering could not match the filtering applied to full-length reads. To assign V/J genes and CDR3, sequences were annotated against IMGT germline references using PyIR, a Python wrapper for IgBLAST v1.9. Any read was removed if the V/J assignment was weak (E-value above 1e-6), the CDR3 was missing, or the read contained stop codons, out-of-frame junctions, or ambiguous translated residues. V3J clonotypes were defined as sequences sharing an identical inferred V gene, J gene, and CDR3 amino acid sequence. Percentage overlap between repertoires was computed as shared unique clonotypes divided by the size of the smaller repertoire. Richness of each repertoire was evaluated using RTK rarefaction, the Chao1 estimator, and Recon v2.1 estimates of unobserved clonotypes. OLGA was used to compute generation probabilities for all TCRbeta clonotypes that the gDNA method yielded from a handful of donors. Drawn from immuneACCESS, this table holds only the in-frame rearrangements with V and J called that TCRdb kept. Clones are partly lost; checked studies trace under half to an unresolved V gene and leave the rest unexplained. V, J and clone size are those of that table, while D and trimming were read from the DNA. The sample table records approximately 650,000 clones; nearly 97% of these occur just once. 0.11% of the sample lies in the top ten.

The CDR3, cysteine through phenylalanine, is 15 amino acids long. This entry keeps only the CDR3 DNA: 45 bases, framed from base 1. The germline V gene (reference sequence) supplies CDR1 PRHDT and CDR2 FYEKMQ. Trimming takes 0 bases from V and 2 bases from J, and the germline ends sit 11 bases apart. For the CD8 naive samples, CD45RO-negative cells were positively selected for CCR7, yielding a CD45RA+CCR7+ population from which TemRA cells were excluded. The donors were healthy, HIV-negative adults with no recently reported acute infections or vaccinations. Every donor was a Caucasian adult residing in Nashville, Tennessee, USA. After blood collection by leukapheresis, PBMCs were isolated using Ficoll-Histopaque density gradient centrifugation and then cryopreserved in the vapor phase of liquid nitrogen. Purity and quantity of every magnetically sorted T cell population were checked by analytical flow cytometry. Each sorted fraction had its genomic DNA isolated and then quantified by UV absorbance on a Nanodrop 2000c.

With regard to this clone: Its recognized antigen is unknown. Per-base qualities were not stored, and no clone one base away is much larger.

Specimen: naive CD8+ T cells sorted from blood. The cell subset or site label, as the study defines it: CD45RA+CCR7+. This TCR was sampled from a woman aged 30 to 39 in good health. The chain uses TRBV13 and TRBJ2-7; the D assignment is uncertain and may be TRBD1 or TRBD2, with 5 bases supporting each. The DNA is TGTGCCAGCAGCTTAGGATCGTGGGGGACCTACGAGCAGTACTTC. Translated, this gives CASSLGSWGTYEQYF.